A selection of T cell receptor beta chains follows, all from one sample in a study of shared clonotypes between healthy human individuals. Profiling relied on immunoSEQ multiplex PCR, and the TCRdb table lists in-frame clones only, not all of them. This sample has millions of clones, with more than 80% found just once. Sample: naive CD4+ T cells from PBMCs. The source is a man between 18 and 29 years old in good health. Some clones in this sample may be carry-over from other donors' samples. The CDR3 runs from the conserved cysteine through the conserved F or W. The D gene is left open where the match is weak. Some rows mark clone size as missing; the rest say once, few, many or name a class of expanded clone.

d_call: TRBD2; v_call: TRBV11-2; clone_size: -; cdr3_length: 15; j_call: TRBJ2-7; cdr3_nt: TGTGCCAGCAGCATTCGGACTAGCGTGCTCTACGAGCAGTACTTC; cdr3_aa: CASSIRTSVLYEQYF
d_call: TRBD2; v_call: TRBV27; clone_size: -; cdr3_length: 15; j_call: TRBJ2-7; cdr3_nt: TGTGCCAGCAGTTCCCTTAGCGGGAGCTCCTACGAGCAGTACTTC; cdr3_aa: CASSSLSGSSYEQYF
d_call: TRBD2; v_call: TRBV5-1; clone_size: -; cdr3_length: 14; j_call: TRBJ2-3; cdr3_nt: TGCGCCAGCAGCCCTGGGACTAGTGCAGATACGCAGTATTTT; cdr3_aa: CASSPGTSADTQYF
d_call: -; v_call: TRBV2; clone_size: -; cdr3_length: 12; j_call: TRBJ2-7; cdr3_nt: TGTGCCAGCAGTGAAGCGGGGTACGAGCAGTACTTC; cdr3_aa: CASSEAGYEQYF
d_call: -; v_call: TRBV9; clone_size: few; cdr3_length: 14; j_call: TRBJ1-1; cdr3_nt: TGTGCCAGCAGCGTGGACTGGGGGAACACTGAAGCTTTCTTT; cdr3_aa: CASSVDWGNTEAFF
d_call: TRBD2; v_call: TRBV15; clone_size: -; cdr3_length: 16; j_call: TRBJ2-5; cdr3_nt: TGTGCCACCAGCAGAACGGGACTAGCGGGATGGGAGACCCAGTACTTC; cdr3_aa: CATSRTGLAGWETQYF
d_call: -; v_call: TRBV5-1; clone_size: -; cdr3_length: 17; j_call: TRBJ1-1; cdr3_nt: TGCGCCAGCAGCCGCGGGCCAGGGGTGGATGGTGGCACTGAAGCTTTCTTT; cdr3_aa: CASSRGPGVDGGTEAFF
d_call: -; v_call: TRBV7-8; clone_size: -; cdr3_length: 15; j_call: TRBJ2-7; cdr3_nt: TGTGCCAGCAGCTTAGGGAACGGGAACTCCTACGAGCAGTACTTC; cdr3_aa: CASSLGNGNSYEQYF
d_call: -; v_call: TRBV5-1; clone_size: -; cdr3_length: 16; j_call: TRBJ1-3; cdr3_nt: TGCGCCAGCAGCGCCCACAGGTCGAGCTCTGGAAACACCATATATTTT; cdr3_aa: CASSAHRSSSGNTIYF
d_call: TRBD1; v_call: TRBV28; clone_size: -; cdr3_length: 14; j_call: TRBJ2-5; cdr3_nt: TGTGCCAGCAACCTGGGACAGGGAGTAGAGACCCAGTACTTC; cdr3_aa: CASNLGQGVETQYF
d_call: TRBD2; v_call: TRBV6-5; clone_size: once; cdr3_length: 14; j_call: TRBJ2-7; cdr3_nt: TGTGCCAGCAGTCGGTCTAGCGGCTCCTACGAGCAGTACTTC; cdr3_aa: CASSRSSGSYEQYF
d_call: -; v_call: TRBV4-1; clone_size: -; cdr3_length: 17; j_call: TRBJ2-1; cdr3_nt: TGCGCCAGCAGCCAAGTCGATCTCGGACTCTCCTACAATGAGCAGTTCTTC; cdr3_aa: CASSQVDLGLSYNEQFF
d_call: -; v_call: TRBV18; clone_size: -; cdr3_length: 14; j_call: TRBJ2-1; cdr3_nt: TGTGCCAGCTCACCAGGGGTTTCCTACAATGAGCAGTTCTTC; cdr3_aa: CASSPGVSYNEQFF
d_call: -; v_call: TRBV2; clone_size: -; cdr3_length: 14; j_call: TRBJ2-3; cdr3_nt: TGTGCCATTCTACCAGTAAAAAGCACAGATACGCAGTATTTT; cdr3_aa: CAILPVKSTDTQYF
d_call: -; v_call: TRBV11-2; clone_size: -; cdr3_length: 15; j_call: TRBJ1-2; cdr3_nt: TGTGCCAGCAGCTTAGATTTTGGGGGCTCCTATGGCTACACCTTC; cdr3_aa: CASSLDFGGSYGYTF
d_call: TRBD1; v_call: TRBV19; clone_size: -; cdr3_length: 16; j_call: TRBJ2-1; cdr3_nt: TGTGCCAGTTCGATACTAGGGACAGGGGGAGGCAATGAGCAGTTCTTC; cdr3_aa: CASSILGTGGGNEQFF
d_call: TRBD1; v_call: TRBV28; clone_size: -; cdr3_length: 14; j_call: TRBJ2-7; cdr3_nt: TGTGCCAGCAGTTTTTCGGACAGGCTCTACGAGCAGTACTTC; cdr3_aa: CASSFSDRLYEQYF
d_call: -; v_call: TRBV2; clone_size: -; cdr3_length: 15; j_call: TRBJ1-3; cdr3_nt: TGTGCCAGCAGTTTCCGACCGAGAACTGGAAACACCATATATTTT; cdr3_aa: CASSFRPRTGNTIYF
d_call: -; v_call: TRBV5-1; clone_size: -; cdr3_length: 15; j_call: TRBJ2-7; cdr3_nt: TGCGCCAGCAGCTTCCAAGGACAGAGCTCCTACGAGCAGTACTTC; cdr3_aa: CASSFQGQSSYEQYF
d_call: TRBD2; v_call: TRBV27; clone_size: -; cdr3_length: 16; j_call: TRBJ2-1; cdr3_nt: TGTGCCAGCAGTCCAGATAGCGGGAGGTCCTACAATGAGCAGTTCTTC; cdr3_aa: CASSPDSGRSYNEQFF
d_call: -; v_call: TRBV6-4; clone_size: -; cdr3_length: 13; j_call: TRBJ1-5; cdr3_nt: TGTGCCAGCAGTGACAGGGTTGGCCAGCCCCAGCATTTT; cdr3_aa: CASSDRVGQPQHF
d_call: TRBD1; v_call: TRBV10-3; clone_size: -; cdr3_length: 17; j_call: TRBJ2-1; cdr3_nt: TGTGCCATCAGTGAGTCAGTTGGGACAGGGAAGGAAACATGTCAGTTCTTC; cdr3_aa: CAISESVGTGKETCQFF
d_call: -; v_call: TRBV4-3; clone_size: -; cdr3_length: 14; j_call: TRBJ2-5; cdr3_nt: TGCGCCAGCAGCCACAGTGCCACGGACGGGACCCAGTACTTC; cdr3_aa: CASSHSATDGTQYF
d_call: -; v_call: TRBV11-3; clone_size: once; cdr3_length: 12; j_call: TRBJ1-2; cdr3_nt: TGTGCCAGCAGCTTAGCGGGGTATGGCTACACCTTC; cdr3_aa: CASSLAGYGYTF
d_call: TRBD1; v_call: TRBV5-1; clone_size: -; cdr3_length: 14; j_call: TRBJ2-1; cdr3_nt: TGCGCCAGCAGCGGACAGGGGCTTACCGATGAGCAGTTCTTC; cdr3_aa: CASSGQGLTDEQFF
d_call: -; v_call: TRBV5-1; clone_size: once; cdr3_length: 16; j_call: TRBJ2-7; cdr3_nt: TGCGCCAGCAGCTTGGCGGGGACGACTTACTCCTACGAGCAGTACTTC; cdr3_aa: CASSLAGTTYSYEQYF
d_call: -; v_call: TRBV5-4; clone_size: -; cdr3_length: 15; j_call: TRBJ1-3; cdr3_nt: TGTGCCAGCAGCTTAGACCCCGGGCTGGGAAACACCATATATTTT; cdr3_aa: CASSLDPGLGNTIYF
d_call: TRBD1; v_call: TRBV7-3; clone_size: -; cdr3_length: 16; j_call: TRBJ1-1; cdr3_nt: TGTGCCAGCAGCTTTTTTTCTTCCGGGACAGGGGGTCGGGCTTTCTTT; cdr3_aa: CASSFFSSGTGGRAFF
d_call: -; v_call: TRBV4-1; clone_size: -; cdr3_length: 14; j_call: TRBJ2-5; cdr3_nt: TGCGCCAGCAGCCCGAGCTCGGTCCTGGAGACCCAGTACTTC; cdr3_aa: CASSPSSVLETQYF
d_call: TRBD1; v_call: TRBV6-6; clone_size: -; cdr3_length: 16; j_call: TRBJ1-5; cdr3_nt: TGTGCCAGCAGTCCGGGACAGCTTTATAGCAATCAGCCCCAGCATTTT; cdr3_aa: CASSPGQLYSNQPQHF
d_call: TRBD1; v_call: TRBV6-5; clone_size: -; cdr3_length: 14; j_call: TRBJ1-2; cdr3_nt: TGTGCCAGCAGTTACTGGGGACAGGGCTATGGCTACACCTTC; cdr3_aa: CASSYWGQGYGYTF
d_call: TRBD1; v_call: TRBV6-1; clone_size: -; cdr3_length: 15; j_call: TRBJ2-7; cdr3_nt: TGTGCCAGCAGTGAAGGGGGGACAGCGGCCTACGAGCAGTACTTC; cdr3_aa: CASSEGGTAAYEQYF
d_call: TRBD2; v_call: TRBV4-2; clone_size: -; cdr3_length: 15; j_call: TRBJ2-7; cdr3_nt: TGTGCCAGCAGCCAAGTCACTAGCGGGAGTGGAGAGCAGTACTTC; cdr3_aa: CASSQVTSGSGEQYF
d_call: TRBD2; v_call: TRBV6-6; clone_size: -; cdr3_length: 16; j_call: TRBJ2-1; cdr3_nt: TGTGCCAGCAGTCCTCGACTAGCGGACTCCTACAATGAGCAGTTCTTC; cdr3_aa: CASSPRLADSYNEQFF
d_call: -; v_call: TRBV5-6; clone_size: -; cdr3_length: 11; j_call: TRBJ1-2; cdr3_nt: TGTGCCAGCAGCTTGAACAGTCTGCGCATCTTC; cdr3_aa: CASSLNSLRIF
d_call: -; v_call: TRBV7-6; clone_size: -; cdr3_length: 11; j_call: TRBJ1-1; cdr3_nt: TGTGCCAGCAGCTTAGGGACTGAAGCTTTCTTT; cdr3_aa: CASSLGTEAFF
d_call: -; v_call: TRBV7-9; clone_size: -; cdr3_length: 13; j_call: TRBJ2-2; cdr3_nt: TGTGCCAGCAGCCGGGACCCCAGGGGGGAGCTGTTTTTT; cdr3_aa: CASSRDPRGELFF
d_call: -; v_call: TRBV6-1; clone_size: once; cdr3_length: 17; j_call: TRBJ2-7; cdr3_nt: TGTGCCAGCAGTGGAGATATCTGGCGGAAGGGCTCCTACGAGCAGTACTTC; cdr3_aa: CASSGDIWRKGSYEQYF